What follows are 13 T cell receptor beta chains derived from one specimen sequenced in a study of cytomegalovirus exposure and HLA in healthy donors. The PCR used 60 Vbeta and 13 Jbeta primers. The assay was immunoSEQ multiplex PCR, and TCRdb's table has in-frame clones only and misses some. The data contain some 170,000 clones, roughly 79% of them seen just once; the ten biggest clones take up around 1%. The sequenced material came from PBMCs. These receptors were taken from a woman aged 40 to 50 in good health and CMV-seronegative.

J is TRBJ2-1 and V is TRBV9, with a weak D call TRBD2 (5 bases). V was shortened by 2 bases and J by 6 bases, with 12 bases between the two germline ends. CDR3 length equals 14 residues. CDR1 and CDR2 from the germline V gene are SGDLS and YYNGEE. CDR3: CASSVGPEANEQFF. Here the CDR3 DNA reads TGTGCCAGCAGCGTGGGCCCGGAGGCCAATGAGCAGTTCTTC.

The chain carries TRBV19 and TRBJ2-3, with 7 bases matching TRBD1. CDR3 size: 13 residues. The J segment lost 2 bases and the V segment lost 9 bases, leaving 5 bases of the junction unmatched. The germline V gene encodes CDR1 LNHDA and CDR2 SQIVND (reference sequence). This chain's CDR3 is CASRDRNTDTQYF. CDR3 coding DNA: TGTGCCAGCCGGGACAGAAACACAGATACGCAGTATTTT.

The CDR3 bases are TGTGCCAGCAGCGTTGGGACAGGGGTTGGGACCGGGGAGCTGTTTTTT. Amino acids: CASSVGTGVGTGELFF. The chain has TRBV7-8 and TRBJ2-2; TRBD1 agrees at 10 bases. CDR1 is SGHVS and CDR2 is FQNEAQ in the germline V gene. With V trimmed by 5 bases and J by 5 bases, 8 bases remained unmatched. This CDR3 contains 16 residues. The variable domain in full, completed from reference TRBV7-8 and TRBJ2-2, reads GAGVSQSPRYKVAKRGQDVALRCDPISGHVSLFWYQQALGQGPEFLTYFQNEAQLDKSGLPSDRFFAERPEGSVSTLKIQRTQQEDSAVYLCASSVGTGVGTGELFFGEGSRLTVL.

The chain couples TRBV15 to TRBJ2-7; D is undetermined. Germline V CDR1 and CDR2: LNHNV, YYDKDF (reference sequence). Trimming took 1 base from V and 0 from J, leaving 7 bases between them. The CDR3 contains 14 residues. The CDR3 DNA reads TGTGCCACCAGCAGAGGCGGCACCTCCTACGAGCAGTACTTC. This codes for CATSRGGTSYEQYF.

The DNA for the CDR3 is TGTGCCAGCAGTTTGACAGGAGACTCTGGAAACACCATATATTTT. Protein: CASSLTGDSGNTIYF. V is TRBV6-6 and J is TRBJ1-3; tentative D call: TRBD1 (6 bases). This CDR3 spans 15 amino acids. Trimming left V 4 bases short and J 0 bases short, with 10 bases between. CDR1 and CDR2 from the germline V gene are MNHNY and SVGAGI (reference sequence).

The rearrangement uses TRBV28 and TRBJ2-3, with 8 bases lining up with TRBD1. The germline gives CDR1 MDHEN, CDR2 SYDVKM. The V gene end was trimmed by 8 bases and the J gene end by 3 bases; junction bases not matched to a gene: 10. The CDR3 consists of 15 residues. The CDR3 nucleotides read TGTGCCAGCCCGCCCCGGGACAGGAGGACAGATACGCAGTATTTT. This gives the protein CASPPRDRRTDTQYF.

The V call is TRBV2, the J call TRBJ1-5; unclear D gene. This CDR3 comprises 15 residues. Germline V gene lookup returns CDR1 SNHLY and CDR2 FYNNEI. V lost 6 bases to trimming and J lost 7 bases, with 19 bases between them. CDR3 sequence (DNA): TGTGCCAGCAGCCTCAGTGCTGGGCGGGAACAGCCCCAGCATTTT. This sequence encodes CASSLSAGREQPQHF.

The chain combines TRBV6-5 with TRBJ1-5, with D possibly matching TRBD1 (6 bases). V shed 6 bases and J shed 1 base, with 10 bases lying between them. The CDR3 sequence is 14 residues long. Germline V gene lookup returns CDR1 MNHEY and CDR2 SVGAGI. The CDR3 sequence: CASSGRGSNQPQHF. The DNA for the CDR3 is TGTGCCAGCAGCGGCAGGGGCAGCAATCAGCCCCAGCATTTT.

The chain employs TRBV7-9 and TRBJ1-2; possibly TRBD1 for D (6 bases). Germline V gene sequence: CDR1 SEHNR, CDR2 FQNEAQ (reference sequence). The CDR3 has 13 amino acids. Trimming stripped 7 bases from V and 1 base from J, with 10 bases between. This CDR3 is CASTRTDNYGYTF. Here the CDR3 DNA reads TGTGCCAGCACCCGGACAGATAACTATGGCTACACCTTC.

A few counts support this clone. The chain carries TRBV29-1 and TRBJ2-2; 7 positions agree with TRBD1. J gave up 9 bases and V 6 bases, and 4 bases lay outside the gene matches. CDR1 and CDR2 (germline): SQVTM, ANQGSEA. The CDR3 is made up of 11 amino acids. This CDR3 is CSVYRGRELFF. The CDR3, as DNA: TGCAGCGTCTACAGGGGCCGGGAGCTGTTTTTT.

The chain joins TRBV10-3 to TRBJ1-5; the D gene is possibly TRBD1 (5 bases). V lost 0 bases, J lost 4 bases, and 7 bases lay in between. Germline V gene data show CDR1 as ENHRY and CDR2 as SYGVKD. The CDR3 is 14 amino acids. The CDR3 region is CAISESAGNQPQHF. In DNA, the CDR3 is TGTGCCATCAGTGAGTCGGCAGGGAATCAGCCCCAGCATTTT.

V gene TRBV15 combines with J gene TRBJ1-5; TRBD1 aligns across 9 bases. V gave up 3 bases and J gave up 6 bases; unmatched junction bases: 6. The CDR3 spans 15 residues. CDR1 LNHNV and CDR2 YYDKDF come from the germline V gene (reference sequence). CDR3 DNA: TGTGCCACCAGCAGGGGGGACAGGGTTGGTCAGCCCCAGCATTTT. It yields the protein CATSRGDRVGQPQHF.

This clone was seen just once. The CDR3 DNA follows: TGTGCCATCACAGGACAGGGTCATGAAGCTTTCTTT. Translating gives CAITGQGHEAFF. The chain recombines TRBV10-3 with TRBJ1-1; 8 nucleotides align to TRBD1. V was clipped by 7 bases and J by 7 bases; unmatched bases: 5. Germline CDR1 is ENHRY and CDR2 is SYGVKD. The CDR3 is 12 amino acids.